These T cell receptor beta chains were read from a single sample in a study of PD-1 blockade in mismatch repair-deficient tumors. Only in-frame clones appear in the TCRdb table, and some are missing; sequencing was by immunoSEQ multiplex PCR. The sample holds fewer than 60,000 clones, 77% seen once. This material consisted of PBMCs, taken before pembrolizumab treatment. The origin of the receptors is an adult with mismatch repair-deficient cancer. Both conserved end residues are part of each CDR3. A D gene is named only where the DNA matches it firmly. The size of a clone is reported for some rows only, either as once, few or many, or as a class for expanded clones.

CDR3 length: 16; V gene: TRBV10-1; J gene: TRBJ2-1; clone size: NA; D gene: NA; CDR3 protein: CASSATTPRANNEQFF; CDR3 DNA: TGCGCCAGCAGTGCCACTACACCCAGAGCCAACAATGAGCAGTTCTTC
CDR3 length: 14; V gene: TRBV6-6; J gene: TRBJ1-1; clone size: NA; D gene: NA; CDR3 protein: CASSYDRKNTEAFF; CDR3 DNA: TGTGCCAGCAGTTACGACCGGAAGAACACTGAAGCTTTCTTT
CDR3 length: 15; V gene: TRBV29-1; J gene: TRBJ2-7; clone size: NA; D gene: TRBD1; CDR3 protein: CSVVDPMDRIYEQYF; CDR3 DNA: TGCAGCGTTGTCGATCCGATGGACAGGATTTACGAGCAGTACTTC
CDR3 length: 13; V gene: TRBV11-2; J gene: TRBJ1-1; clone size: once; D gene: NA; CDR3 protein: CASREQAGAEAFF; CDR3 DNA: TGTGCCAGCAGAGAACAAGCGGGCGCTGAAGCTTTCTTT
CDR3 length: 14; V gene: TRBV18; J gene: TRBJ2-4; clone size: NA; D gene: NA; CDR3 protein: CASSRPPGQNIQYF; CDR3 DNA: TGTGCCAGCTCACGGCCCCCAGGGCAAAACATTCAGTACTTC
CDR3 length: 12; V gene: TRBV9; J gene: TRBJ2-1; clone size: NA; D gene: NA; CDR3 protein: CASSGLFNEQFF; CDR3 DNA: TGTGCCAGCAGCGGACTCTTCAATGAGCAGTTCTTC
CDR3 length: 16; V gene: TRBV25-1; J gene: TRBJ2-1; clone size: NA; D gene: NA; CDR3 protein: CASSDPGGQINNEQFF; CDR3 DNA: TGTGCCAGCAGTGACCCGGGGGGACAGATTAACAATGAGCAGTTCTTC
CDR3 length: 13; V gene: TRBV6-6; J gene: TRBJ1-1; clone size: NA; D gene: NA; CDR3 protein: CASTWDRNTEAFF; CDR3 DNA: TGTGCCAGCACCTGGGACCGAAACACTGAAGCTTTCTTT
CDR3 length: 15; V gene: TRBV5-5; J gene: TRBJ2-7; clone size: NA; D gene: NA; CDR3 protein: CASSSGTFSSYEQYF; CDR3 DNA: TGTGCCAGCAGCTCGGGGACTTTTAGCTCCTACGAGCAGTACTTC
CDR3 length: 15; V gene: TRBV19; J gene: TRBJ2-2; clone size: NA; D gene: NA; CDR3 protein: CASTAPLPYTGELFF; CDR3 DNA: TGTGCCAGTACGGCCCCCCTTCCCTACACCGGGGAGCTGTTTTTT
CDR3 length: 14; V gene: TRBV6-5; J gene: TRBJ1-2; clone size: NA; D gene: TRBD1; CDR3 protein: CASSEIRGRNGYTF; CDR3 DNA: TGTGCCAGCAGTGAAATCAGGGGGCGAAATGGCTACACCTTC
CDR3 length: 16; V gene: TRBV11-3; J gene: TRBJ2-5; clone size: NA; D gene: TRBD2; CDR3 protein: CASSSGLAGVQETQYF; CDR3 DNA: TGTGCCAGCAGCTCAGGACTAGCGGGAGTACAAGAGACCCAGTACTTC
CDR3 length: 15; V gene: TRBV27; J gene: TRBJ1-1; clone size: few; D gene: NA; CDR3 protein: CASSPGGAGRTEAFF; CDR3 DNA: TGTGCCAGCAGTCCTGGAGGGGCAGGGCGGACTGAAGCTTTCTTT
CDR3 length: 16; V gene: TRBV7-2; J gene: TRBJ2-7; clone size: once; D gene: TRBD2; CDR3 protein: CASGPPPGLADYEQYF; CDR3 DNA: TGTGCCAGCGGACCTCCGCCGGGACTAGCGGATTACGAGCAGTACTTC
CDR3 length: 10; V gene: TRBV25-1; J gene: TRBJ1-1; clone size: few; D gene: NA; CDR3 protein: CASWGAEAFF; CDR3 DNA: TGTGCCAGCTGGGGGGCTGAAGCTTTCTTT
CDR3 length: 12; V gene: TRBV2; J gene: TRBJ1-5; clone size: few; D gene: NA; CDR3 protein: CASTLGGQPQHF; CDR3 DNA: TGTGCCAGCACTCTAGGGGGGCAGCCCCAGCATTTT